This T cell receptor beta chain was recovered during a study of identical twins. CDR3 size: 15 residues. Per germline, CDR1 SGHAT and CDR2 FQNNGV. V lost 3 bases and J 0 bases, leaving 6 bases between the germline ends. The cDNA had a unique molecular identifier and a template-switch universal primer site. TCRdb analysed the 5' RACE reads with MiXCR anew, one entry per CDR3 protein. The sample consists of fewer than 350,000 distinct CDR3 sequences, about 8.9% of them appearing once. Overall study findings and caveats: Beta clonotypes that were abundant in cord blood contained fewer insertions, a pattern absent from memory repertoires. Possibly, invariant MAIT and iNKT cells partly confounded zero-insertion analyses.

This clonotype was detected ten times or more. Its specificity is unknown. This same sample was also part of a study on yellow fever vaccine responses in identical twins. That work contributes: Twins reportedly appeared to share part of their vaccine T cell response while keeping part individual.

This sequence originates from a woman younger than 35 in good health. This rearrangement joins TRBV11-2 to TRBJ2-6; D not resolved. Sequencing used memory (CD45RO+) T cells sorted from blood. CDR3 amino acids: CASSLSISGANVLTF. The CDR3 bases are TGTGCCAGCAGCTTGTCAATCTCTGGGGCCAACGTCCTGACTTTC.